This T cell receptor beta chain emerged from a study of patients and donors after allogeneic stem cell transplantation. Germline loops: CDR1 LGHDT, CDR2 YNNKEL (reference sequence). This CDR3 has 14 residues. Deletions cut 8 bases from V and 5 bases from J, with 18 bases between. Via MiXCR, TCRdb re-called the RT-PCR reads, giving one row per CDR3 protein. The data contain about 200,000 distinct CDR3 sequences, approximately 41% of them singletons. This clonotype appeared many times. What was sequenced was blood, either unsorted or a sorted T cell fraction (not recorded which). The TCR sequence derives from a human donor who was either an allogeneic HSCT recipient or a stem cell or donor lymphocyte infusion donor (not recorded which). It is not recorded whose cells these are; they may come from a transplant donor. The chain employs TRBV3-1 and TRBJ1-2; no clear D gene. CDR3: CASAPGLMGYGYTF. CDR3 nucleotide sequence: TGTGCCAGCGCCCCGGGCCTAATGGGGTATGGCTACACCTTC.